This T cell receptor (beta chain) stems from a study of CD8+ T cells in alopecia areata. As for the study in general: Treated patients' severity was scored by percentage of affected scalp area.

Treatment of the sample: oral pan-JAK inhibitor, 5-10 mg twice daily. Once RNA had been extracted, it was reverse transcribed into cDNA to act as the sequencing template. This table comes from immunoSEQ multiplex PCR, and its TCRdb copy is limited to in-frame clones, with some not included. Of about 210,000 clones in the sample, around 65% are singletons; the top ten hold roughly 1.2%. Specimen: CD4+ T cells sorted from blood, collected at approximately week 44, from a patient treated with tofacitinib. This clonotype originated in a human donor with alopecia areata.

The CDR3 loop reads CASSTLAGATDTQYF. Written as DNA, the CDR3 is TGTGCCAGTAGTACCCTAGCGGGAGCCACAGATACGCAGTATTTT. The rearrangement uses TRBV19 and TRBJ2-3; 10 bases map to TRBD2. In germline, CDR1 is LNHDA, CDR2 SQIVND (reference sequence). The CDR3 has 15 residues. V shed 4 bases and J 2 bases; nucleotides not matched to a gene: 3.